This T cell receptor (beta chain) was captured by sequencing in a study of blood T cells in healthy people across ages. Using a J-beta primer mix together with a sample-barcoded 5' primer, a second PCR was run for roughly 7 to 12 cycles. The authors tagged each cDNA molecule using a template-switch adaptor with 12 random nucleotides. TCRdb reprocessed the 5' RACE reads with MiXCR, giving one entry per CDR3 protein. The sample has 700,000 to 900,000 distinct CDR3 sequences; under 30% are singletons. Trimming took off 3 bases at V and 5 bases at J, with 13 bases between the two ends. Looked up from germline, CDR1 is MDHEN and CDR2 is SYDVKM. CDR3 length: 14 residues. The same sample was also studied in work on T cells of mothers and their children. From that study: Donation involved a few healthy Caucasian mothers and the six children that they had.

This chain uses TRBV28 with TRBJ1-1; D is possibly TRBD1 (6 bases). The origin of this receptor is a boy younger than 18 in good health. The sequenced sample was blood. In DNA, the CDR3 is TGTGCCAGCAGTTTTCGCAGGGGTCGAACTGAAGCTTTCTTT. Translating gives CASSFRRGRTEAFF.